The sequence of this TCR beta chain was determined in a study of blood T cells in healthy people across ages. Per sample, extraction of total RNA gave at least 5 micrograms in every case. Germline V lookup: CDR1 SGDLS, CDR2 YYNGEE. The CDR3 spans 14 residues. V was cut by 3 bases and J by 7 bases, with 14 bases left in between. Primers used in a second PCR of about 6 to 12 cycles were a sample-barcoded 5' primer and a J-beta primer mix. Each single sample gave us at least 2.5 million CDR3-containing paired-end reads. TCRdb fed the 5' RACE reads into MiXCR, producing one record per CDR3 protein. Among roughly 1,500,000 distinct CDR3 sequences listed, about 35% were seen once.

The source of this sequence is a woman aged 25 to 39 in good health. The rearrangement links TRBV9 to TRBJ2-1; D may be TRBD1 or TRBD2 (5 bases each). The specimen sequenced was blood. As DNA, the CDR3 is TGTGCCAGCAGCGACCGGGACCCTCTAAATGAGCAGTTCTTC. It specifies CASSDRDPLNEQFF.